This T cell receptor beta chain derives from a study of T cells in Graves' hyperthyroidism and ophthalmopathy. TCR beta CDR3 sequences were amplified from RNA transcripts. The primer set for the first-round RT-PCR of the TCR CDR3 was HTBI. TCRdb itself ran the multiplex PCR reads through MiXCR, one entry per CDR3 protein. The top ten hold around a sixth of the sample, which has 460,000 or so distinct CDR3 sequences, roughly 14% seen once. Between the trimmed V and J ends, which lost 7 bases and 4 bases, there was a span of 19 bases. This CDR3 is built from 15 residues. The germline V gene encodes CDR1 SGHNT and CDR2 YENEEA.

Material: blood. The TCR comes from a woman younger than 30 with Graves' hyperthyroidism. The J gene is TRBJ1-2, the V gene TRBV11-3; weak D call: TRBD1 (6 bases). The DNA for the CDR3 is TGTGCCAGCACCCCCAAGGGGGGCCCCTCCTATGGCTACACCTTC. Residues: CASTPKGGPSYGYTF.